The T cell receptor beta chain under discussion was sequenced for a study of CD8 T cells in Susac syndrome. Overall study findings and caveats: By the study's own acknowledgment, its TCR sequencing and HLA analysis included relatively few individuals.

CDR1 and CDR2 from the germline V gene are KGHSH and LQKENI. The CDR3 sequence is 16 residues long. V shed 3 bases and J 0 bases; nucleotides not matched to a gene: 6. Roughly 0.5 to 1 ug RNA was reverse transcribed with random hexamers. Amplification of TCR beta CDR3 spanned 54 Vbeta and 13 Jbeta via immunoSEQ multiplex PCR. From the immunoSEQ multiplex PCR reads, TCRdb called clonotypes with MiXCR, one entry per CDR3 protein. The top ten hold less than 0.095% of the sample, which has a few hundred thousand distinct CDR3 sequences, nearly 97% seen once. In this sample, this clonotype turned up once. Its antigen is unidentified. Sequencing of TCR beta, carried out with a high-throughput approach, was applied to CD8+ and CD4+ T cells from the blood.

The clonotype comes from a human donor with multiple sclerosis. The chain joins TRBV18 to TRBJ2-3; 7 nucleotides line up with TRBD2. Sequenced input: CD4+ T cells from PBMCs. DNA of the CDR3: TGTGCCAGCTCACCCAACCTAGCGGAAAGCACAGATACGCAGTATTTT. It translates to CASSPNLAESTDTQYF.